The rows below give T cell receptor beta chains drawn from one sample of a study of cytomegalovirus exposure and HLA in healthy donors. TCRdb keeps only in-frame clones here, not all; method: immunoSEQ multiplex PCR. The table shows over 150,000 clones, with 70% to 90% occurring only once. The specimen sequenced was PBMCs. The receptors were sampled from a woman under 40 in good health and CMV-seronegative. Each CDR3 is given with its conserved first and last residue. The D gene is left open where the match is weak. Expanded clones are given a class, and other clones once, few, many or no size at all.

.	TRBV9	.	TRBJ1-5	CASSVGSSQGDQPQHF	TGTGCCAGCAGCGTAGGTTCCTCCCAAGGGGATCAGCCCCAGCATTTT
.	TRBV4-1	.	TRBJ1-2	CASSQAQIPPRVYGYTF	TGCGCCAGCAGCCAAGCCCAGATCCCACCAAGGGTGTACGGCTACACCTTC
.	TRBV4-3	.	TRBJ1-2	CASSQDRSGEGGYTF	TGCGCCAGCAGCCAAGACCGGTCGGGTGAGGGGGGCTACACCTTC
TRBD1	TRBV6-5	.	TRBJ2-3	CASSYQLDRGKDTQYF	TGTGCCAGCAGTTACCAGTTGGACAGGGGTAAAGATACGCAGTATTTT
.	TRBV7-6	.	TRBJ2-7	CASSKGTGGIDEQYF	TGTGCCAGCAGCAAGGGGACCGGGGGAATCGACGAGCAGTACTTC
TRBD1	TRBV27	.	TRBJ2-3	CASSLTGGLDTQYF	TGTGCCAGCAGTTTGACAGGGGGCTTAGATACGCAGTATTTT
TRBD1	TRBV11-1	few	TRBJ2-3	CASSPSGTAISTDTQYF	TGTGCCAGCAGTCCTTCCGGGACAGCGATTAGCACAGATACGCAGTATTTT
.	TRBV18	.	TRBJ1-3	CASSPQLGSSGNTIYF	TGTGCCAGCTCACCACAACTCGGTAGCTCTGGAAACACCATATATTTT
.	TRBV9	.	TRBJ1-1	CASSVVETAEAFF	TGTGCCAGCAGCGTAGTGGAGACAGCCGAAGCTTTCTTT
.	TRBV18	.	TRBJ1-1	CASSLGGVAEAFF	TGTGCCAGCTCACTGGGAGGGGTGGCTGAAGCTTTCTTT
.	TRBV19	.	TRBJ1-6	CASSIDPRERDSPLHF	TGTGCCAGTAGTATAGATCCCCGGGAAAGGGATTCACCCCTCCACTTT
.	TRBV2	few	TRBJ1-4	CASSWEATNEKLFF	TGTGCCAGCAGTTGGGAAGCAACTAATGAAAAACTGTTTTTT
.	TRBV10-3	.	TRBJ1-1	CAISEWNSEAFF	TGTGCCATCAGTGAGTGGAATAGTGAAGCTTTCTTT
.	TRBV9	.	TRBJ1-2	CASSVGGTNYGYTF	TGTGCCAGCAGCGTAGGCGGGACAAACTATGGCTACACCTTC
TRBD2	TRBV9	.	TRBJ2-7	CASSPGLLSYEQYF	TGTGCCAGCAGCCCGGGACTACTCTCCTACGAGCAGTACTTC
TRBD1	TRBV27	.	TRBJ2-7	CASSPYRGPGSEQYF	TGTGCCAGCAGTCCGTACAGGGGCCCCGGGTCCGAGCAGTACTTC
TRBD1	TRBV5-4	few	TRBJ1-1	CASSYTGTGEAFF	TGTGCCAGCAGCTATACCGGGACAGGTGAAGCTTTCTTT
.	TRBV7-3	.	TRBJ2-2	CASSLTRDTGELFF	TGTGCCAGCAGCTTAACAAGGGACACCGGGGAGCTGTTTTTT
.	TRBV6-1	.	TRBJ2-5	CASFGGRETQYF	TGTGCCAGCTTTGGGGGTCGAGAGACCCAGTACTTC
.	TRBV2	.	TRBJ1-2	CASRTSLGAYGYTF	TGTGCCAGCAGAACGAGTCTCGGGGCCTATGGCTACACCTTC
.	TRBV9	.	TRBJ2-2	CASSPRLGRELFF	TGTGCCAGCAGCCCGCGGTTGGGCCGGGAGCTGTTTTTT
.	TRBV5-4	.	TRBJ2-1	CASSLIGADEQFF	TGTGCCAGCAGCTTAATTGGGGCCGATGAGCAGTTCTTC
TRBD2	TRBV6-1	.	TRBJ2-3	CASSRGGYTDTQYF	TGTGCCAGCAGCCGCGGGGGGTACACAGATACGCAGTATTTT
TRBD1	TRBV7-2	.	TRBJ2-2	CASSRDLGGAGKAGELFF	TGTGCCAGCAGTCGGGACCTAGGGGGCGCTGGCAAGGCCGGGGAGCTGTTTTTT
.	TRBV11-2	.	TRBJ1-1	CASSSQGSTEAFF	TGTGCCAGCAGCTCCCAGGGGTCCACTGAAGCTTTCTTT
.	TRBV6-1	.	TRBJ2-7	CASIGFDGVGEQYF	TGTGCCAGCATTGGATTCGATGGGGTAGGCGAGCAGTACTTC
.	TRBV28	.	TRBJ2-2	CASSQALRAGHTGELFF	TGTGCCAGCAGTCAGGCGCTTCGAGCAGGTCACACCGGGGAGCTGTTTTTT
TRBD1	TRBV11-2	.	TRBJ2-7	CASSLEGQGIGYEQYF	TGTGCCAGCAGCTTAGAGGGACAGGGGATTGGCTACGAGCAGTACTTC